A single sample is the source of the 15 T cell receptor beta chains below, sequenced in a study of cytomegalovirus exposure and HLA in healthy donors. Generated by immunoSEQ multiplex PCR, the TCRdb table keeps only in-frame clones and is missing some. The top ten hold less than 1.5% of the sample, which has some 120,000 clones, about nine tenths seen once. The sample consisted of PBMCs. These receptors were taken from a man between 25 and 39 years old in good health and CMV-seronegative.

This chain connects TRBV5-4 to TRBJ2-7, with TRBD2 matching 8 bases. The V segment lost 4 bases and the J segment 2 bases; nucleotides outside the gene matches: 5. Per germline, CDR1 SGHNT and CDR2 YYREEE (reference sequence). The CDR3 loop spans 14 amino acids. Written as DNA, the CDR3 is TGTGCCAGCAGCCCCTCGGGGGGGGCCTACGAGCAGTACTTC. Its translation is CASSPSGGAYEQYF.

The V and J genes are TRBV14 and TRBJ2-7, with a weak D call TRBD2 (6 bases). Germline CDR1 is SGHDN and CDR2 is FVKESK. The CDR3 consists of 15 residues. Trimming left V 4 bases short and J 2 bases short, with 15 bases between. CDR3 in amino acids: CASSPAEGRAYEQYF. DNA of the CDR3: TGTGCCAGCAGCCCCGCGGAGGGGCGAGCCTACGAGCAGTACTTC. The variable domain in full, completed from reference TRBV14 and TRBJ2-7, reads EAGVTQFPSHSVIEKGQTVTLRCDPISGHDNLYWYRRVMGKEIKFLLHFVKESKQDESGMPNNRFLAERTGGTYSTLKVQPAELEDSGVYFCASSPAEGRAYEQYFGPGTRLTVT.

The rearrangement joins TRBV5-1 to TRBJ1-1; 7 bases line up with TRBD1. Trimming cost V 1 base and J 1 base; bases outside gene matches: 10. Germline CDR1 SGHRS, CDR2 YFSETQ. The length of the CDR3 is 17 residues. In nucleotides, the CDR3 is TGCGCCAGCAGCTTGACCCTAAGACAGGGTAGGAACACTGAAGCTTTCTTT. It is translated as CASSLTLRQGRNTEAFF. The full variable domain, completed using reference TRBV5-1 and TRBJ1-1, is KAGVTQTPRYLIKTRGQQVTLSCSPISGHRSVSWYQQTPGQGLQFLFEYFSETQRNKGNFPGRFSGRQFSNSRSEMNVSTLELGDSALYLCASSLTLRQGRNTEAFFGQGTRLTVV.

The chain joins TRBV15 to TRBJ2-7; 7 nucleotides align to TRBD1. Germline CDR1 is LNHNV and CDR2 is YYDKDF (reference sequence). The CDR3 covers 13 residues. V was clipped by 8 bases and J by 5 bases; unmatched bases: 9. Written as DNA, the CDR3 is TGTGCCACCCAAGAGACAGGGATGGACGAGCAGTACTTC. Encoded protein: CATQETGMDEQYF.

The rearrangement uses TRBV5-6 and TRBJ1-6, with 11 positions matching TRBD1. Germline V gives CDR1 SGHDT, CDR2 YYEEEE. The CDR3 extends over 15 amino acids. Losses at the gene ends were 4 bases for V and 10 bases for J; bases not matched to a gene: 7. The CDR3 coding sequence is TGTGCCAGCAGCCTACGGACAGGGGGCGGCTCACCCCTCCACTTT. Its protein product is CASSLRTGGGSPLHF.

The chain recombines TRBV7-8 with TRBJ2-1, with 8 bases that match TRBD1. The ends lost 5 bases at V and 5 bases at J; junction bases unmatched: 8. The V gene's germline CDR1 is SGHVS and CDR2 FQNEAQ. The CDR3 loop spans 15 amino acids. CDR3: CASSARDRTHNEQFF. CDR3 coding DNA: TGTGCCAGCAGCGCCCGGGACAGGACCCACAATGAGCAGTTCTTC.

J is TRBJ2-3 and V is TRBV4-1; possibly TRBD2 for D (5 bases). CDR1 and CDR2 from the germline V gene are MGHRA and YSYEKL. With 3 bases removed from V and 10 bases from J, the gap between germline ends came to 14 bases. The CDR3 consists of 13 residues. The CDR3 DNA is TGCGCCAGCAGCCACCTACTAGAAGACTCGCAGTATTTT. It encodes CASSHLLEDSQYF.

The CDR3 protein is CASSRTSVGEQFF. CDR3 sequence (DNA): TGTGCCAGCAGTAGGACTAGCGTTGGTGAGCAGTTCTTC. The rearrangement joins TRBV6-4 to TRBJ2-1; 9 nucleotides match TRBD2. This CDR3 spans 13 amino acids. Germline CDR1 MRHNA, CDR2 SNTAGT. Germline trimming cut 5 bases from V and 9 bases from J; bases unmatched to any gene: 5.

The chain couples TRBV6-1 to TRBJ2-7, with D maybe TRBD2 (5 bases). V was clipped by 10 bases and J by 2 bases, with 18 bases between them. The germline V gene encodes CDR1 MNHNS and CDR2 SASEGT. This CDR3 has 14 amino acids. The CDR3 here is CATSYGVGAYEQYF. CDR3 coding DNA: TGTGCCACCTCTTACGGGGTTGGAGCCTACGAGCAGTACTTC.

The chain employs TRBV19 and TRBJ2-1; TRBD2 aligns across 9 bases. V trimming: 5 bases; J trimming: 4 bases; junction bases outside the gene matches: 9. The CDR3 loop spans 16 amino acids. Germline lookup yields CDR1 LNHDA and CDR2 SQIVND (reference sequence). The CDR3 protein is CASSDALAGRYNEQFF. CDR3 nucleotides: TGTGCCAGTAGTGACGCCCTAGCGGGACGTTACAATGAGCAGTTCTTC.

This clone has only a few counts. The chain has TRBV14 and TRBJ1-2; TRBD1 agrees at 12 bases. With 1 base clipped from V and 3 bases from J, the junction kept 3 bases outside the gene matches. Germline V gives CDR1 SGHDN, CDR2 FVKESK. This CDR3 is 16 amino acids long. The DNA of the CDR3 is TGTGCCAGCAGCCAAGGGGACAGGGGGCCATACTATGGCTACACCTTC. Translation: CASSQGDRGPYYGYTF.

The DNA for the CDR3 is TGTGCCTGGAGTGTACGACAGGGGAATGAAAAACTGTTTTTT. Translation: CAWSVRQGNEKLFF. The chain employs TRBV30 and TRBJ1-4; TRBD1 agrees at 8 bases. The junction had 2 bases not matched to a gene; V was cut back by 0 bases and J by 5 bases. The CDR3 consists of 14 residues. Germline CDR1 reads GTSNPN; CDR2 reads SVGIG (reference sequence).

The genes are TRBV27 and TRBJ2-7; possibly TRBD1 for D (6 bases). V lost 3 bases, J lost 3 bases, and 9 bases lay in between. The CDR3 spans 13 residues. CDR1 is MNHEY and CDR2 is SMNVEV in the germline V gene (reference sequence). The DNA of the CDR3 is TGTGCCAGCAGTTTTACAGGGATCTACGAGCAGTACTTC. Protein: CASSFTGIYEQYF.

In this sample, this clone turned up once. This chain joins TRBV6-5 and TRBJ1-4; D is ambiguous. CDR1 and CDR2 (germline): MNHEY, SVGAGI. Trimming removed 4 bases at V and 0 bases at J, with 12 bases between. The CDR3 spans 16 residues. CDR3: CASSSWRRATNEKLFF. DNA of the CDR3: TGTGCCAGCAGTTCTTGGAGACGGGCAACTAATGAAAAACTGTTTTTT.

The V and J genes are TRBV2 and TRBJ2-7, with D unclear. V lost 8 bases to trimming and J lost 2 bases, with 13 bases between them. The CDR3 extends over 13 amino acids. Looked up from germline, CDR1 is SNHLY and CDR2 is FYNNEI. The CDR3 DNA follows: TGTGCCAGCGGCTTCATTCAAGCCTACGAGCAGTACTTC. This encodes CASGFIQAYEQYF.